This T cell receptor (beta chain) was documented in a study of CD8 T cells in ankylosing spondylitis. Trimming removed 3 bases at V and 7 bases at J, with 9 bases between. The CDR3 has 12 amino acids. CDR1 and CDR2 from the germline V gene are DFQATT and SNEGSKA (reference sequence). Molecular-barcoded quantitative 5'-RACE produced these TCR beta libraries. TCRdb processed the 5' RACE reads anew with MiXCR; each CDR3 protein has one entry. The sample yields 700,000 or so distinct CDR3 sequences, over 15% seen once. Study findings and constraints: There was a TCR beta motif, made of eight highly homologous variants, that appeared characteristic of ankylosing spondylitis blood.

This clonotype was detected a few times. What it recognizes is unknown. This rearrangement joins TRBV20-1 to TRBJ1-4; D gene ambiguous. The source material was blood, either unsorted or a sorted T cell fraction (not recorded which). This TCR derives from a male donor with ankylosing spondylitis. CDR3 sequence (DNA): TGCAGTGCTAGGTTTGGGGTTGAAAAACTGTTTTTT. This gives the protein CSARFGVEKLFF.